The 18 T cell receptor beta chains given below trace back to one sample, sequenced in a study of cytomegalovirus exposure and HLA in healthy donors. Measured with immunoSEQ multiplex PCR; TCRdb has only the in-frame clones, and not every one. Here the sample spans tens of thousands of clones, about 87% being singletons. Sequenced sample: PBMCs. The receptors originated from a woman between 18 and 29 years old in good health and CMV-seropositive.

The gene calls are TRBV5-1 and TRBJ2-5; D is possibly TRBD1 (5 bases). CDR3 length equals 13 residues. The ends were cut back, 4 bases at V and 5 bases at J, with 12 bases in the middle. Germline CDR1 SGHRS, CDR2 YFSETQ. CDR3 amino acids: CASSDDRQETQYF. CDR3 nucleotide sequence: TGCGCCAGCAGCGACGACAGACAGGAGACCCAGTACTTC.

The chain combines TRBV4-2 with TRBJ2-1, with 13 nucleotides matching TRBD2. With 0 bases clipped from V and 8 bases from J, the junction kept 10 bases outside the gene matches. CDR3 length equals 18 residues. Germline-derived CDR1 and CDR2 are LGHNA and YNFKEQ. CDR3 sequence (DNA): TGTGCCAGCAGCCAAGATACGAGACTAGCGGGGGGTAGGGATGAGCAGTTCTTC. Protein sequence: CASSQDTRLAGGRDEQFF.

This clone came up a few times. This chain links TRBV19 with TRBJ2-7; 7 bases agree with TRBD2. This CDR3 has 15 residues. Germline lookup yields CDR1 LNHDA and CDR2 SQIVND (reference sequence). With V trimmed by 5 bases and J by 1 base, 8 bases remained unmatched. The CDR3 nucleotides are TGTGCCAGTAGTGCCTCTAGCGGTCCTTCCTACGAGCAGTACTTC. This gives the protein CASSASSGPSYEQYF.

The chain recombines TRBV9 with TRBJ2-2; tentative D call: TRBD1 (5 bases). This CDR3 has 17 residues. V lost 3 bases and J 2 bases, leaving 17 bases between the germline ends. Germline V gene lookup returns CDR1 SGDLS and CDR2 YYNGEE. CDR3 sequence reads: CASSGHQGDQNTGELFF. The CDR3, as DNA: TGTGCCAGCAGCGGCCACCAAGGGGATCAAAACACCGGGGAGCTGTTTTTT.

This clone was counted between two and nine times. The DNA for the CDR3 is TGTGCCAGTATCCCCAGGGCTAGCGGGAGTATTTGGATGAATGAGCAGTTCTTC. Amino acids: CASIPRASGSIWMNEQFF. J is TRBJ2-1 and V is TRBV19; TRBD2 aligns across 10 bases. The CDR3 length is 18 residues. Germline assignment: CDR1 LNHDA and CDR2 SQIVND (reference sequence). The J segment lost 7 bases and the V segment lost 7 bases, leaving 19 bases of the junction unmatched.

The chain uses TRBV4-3 and TRBJ1-1; D not certain. The CDR3 is 15 amino acids. Looked up from germline, CDR1 is LGHNA and CDR2 is YSLEER. Between the trimmed V and J ends, which lost 0 bases and 1 base, there was a span of 9 bases. CDR3 sequence reads: CASSQDEGRNTEAFF. The CDR3 DNA sequence: TGCGCCAGCAGCCAAGATGAGGGAAGGAACACTGAAGCTTTCTTT.

The rearrangement uses TRBV27 and TRBJ2-3; D is perhaps TRBD2 (5 bases). Germline V CDR1 and CDR2: MNHEY, SMNVEV (reference sequence). V shed 6 bases and J shed 4 bases, with 8 bases lying between them. CDR3 length: 12 amino acids. The CDR3 sequence: CASRGGADTQYF. The CDR3 region has the DNA TGTGCCAGCAGAGGAGGAGCAGATACGCAGTATTTT.

The rearrangement uses TRBV18 and TRBJ1-4; no clear D. CDR1 and CDR2 (germline): KGHSH, LQKENI. This CDR3 has 14 residues. Trimming left V 6 bases short and J 6 bases short, with 14 bases between. CDR3 bases: TGTGCCAGCTCGCCTCCGGGTCCTCATGAAAAACTGTTTTTT. This codes for CASSPPGPHEKLFF.

The rearrangement joins TRBV5-6 to TRBJ1-1, with a possible D match to TRBD1 (6 bases). V was clipped by 5 bases and J by 4 bases, with 9 bases between them. The germline CDR1 and CDR2 sequences are SGHDT and YYEEEE. The CDR3 sequence is 12 residues long. CDR3: CASRQGFTEAFF. The CDR3 DNA is TGTGCCAGCAGACAGGGTTTCACTGAAGCTTTCTTT.

This chain connects TRBV4-1 to TRBJ2-1; TRBD1 matches at 11 bases. The junction had 9 bases not matched to a gene; V was cut back by 3 bases and J by 8 bases. In germline, CDR1 is MGHRA, CDR2 YSYEKL. The CDR3 has 16 amino acids. CDR3 sequence (DNA): TGCGCCAGCAGCCAGCTGGGACAGGGGGTTGGGGATGAGCAGTTCTTC. It encodes CASSQLGQGVGDEQFF.

The chain has TRBV19 and TRBJ1-4, with 9 bases aligning to TRBD1. The V segment lost 5 bases and the J segment 5 bases; nucleotides outside the gene matches: 3. Germline V gives CDR1 LNHDA, CDR2 SQIVND (reference sequence). This CDR3 region has 14 residues. CDR3 protein: CASSLGQGNEKLFF. CDR3 in DNA: TGTGCCAGTAGTCTCGGACAGGGGAATGAAAAACTGTTTTTT.

The V gene is TRBV7-8, the J gene TRBJ1-3; TRBD1 might be the D (5 bases). The V end lost 1 base, the J end lost 0 bases, and 10 bases lay between the germline ends. This CDR3 is built from 16 residues. Germline V gene lookup returns CDR1 SGHVS and CDR2 FQNEAQ. The CDR3 reads CASSLGRALSGNTIYF. CDR3 coding DNA: TGTGCCAGCAGCTTAGGCAGGGCCCTCTCTGGAAACACCATATATTTT.

The CDR3 is CASSIAVGNTEAFF. As DNA, the CDR3 is TGTGCCAGTAGTATTGCGGTCGGGAACACTGAAGCTTTCTTT. The chain carries TRBV19 and TRBJ1-1; D ambiguous. CDR1 is LNHDA, CDR2 SQIVND, per germline (reference sequence). V was pared by 3 bases and J by 1 base, with 9 bases between. The CDR3 contains 14 residues.

The V gene is TRBV29-1, the J gene TRBJ2-3; possible D gene TRBD2, 5 bases. This CDR3 has 14 residues. Per germline, CDR1 SQVTM and CDR2 ANQGSEA. The V gene lost 3 bases and the J gene lost 0 bases, with 10 bases spanning the gap. CDR3 residues: CSVEYEGSTDTQYF. CDR3 nucleotides: TGCAGCGTTGAGTACGAGGGAAGCACAGATACGCAGTATTTT.

This chain joins TRBV4-1 and TRBJ2-1; 9 bases are shared with TRBD2. The CDR3 extends over 16 amino acids. With 0 bases clipped from V and 7 bases from J, the junction kept 7 bases outside the gene matches. CDR1 MGHRA and CDR2 YSYEKL come from the germline V gene. The CDR3 here is CASSQEGLAGSNEQFF. The CDR3, as DNA: TGCGCCAGCAGCCAAGAAGGCCTAGCGGGGTCTAATGAGCAGTTCTTC.

The chain has TRBV7-2 and TRBJ1-5, with 9 nucleotides matching TRBD1. CDR1 is SGHTA and CDR2 is FQGNSA in the germline V gene. The CDR3 has 15 amino acids. Losses at the gene ends were 5 bases for V and 7 bases for J; bases not matched to a gene: 9. CDR3 loop: CASSAWTGAGQPQHF. The CDR3 DNA sequence: TGTGCCAGCAGCGCCTGGACAGGGGCAGGGCAGCCCCAGCATTTT.

A few counts support this clone. This chain uses TRBV5-4 with TRBJ2-3; D is unresolved. Between the trimmed V and J ends, which lost 4 bases and 8 bases, there was a span of 11 bases. Germline CDR1 and CDR2: SGHNT and YYREEE (reference sequence). The CDR3 extends over 12 amino acids. In DNA, the CDR3 is TGTGCCAGCAGCACCGTTGGGCGTACGCAGTATTTT. This sequence encodes CASSTVGRTQYF.

This sequence joins TRBV9 and TRBJ2-7; D unclear. The CDR3 is 14 residues long. Germline loops: CDR1 SGDLS, CDR2 YYNGEE. Trimming removed 0 bases at V and 2 bases at J, with 9 bases between. CDR3 residues: CASSVGLDTYEQYF. CDR3 nucleotides: TGTGCCAGCAGCGTAGGCTTAGATACCTACGAGCAGTACTTC.